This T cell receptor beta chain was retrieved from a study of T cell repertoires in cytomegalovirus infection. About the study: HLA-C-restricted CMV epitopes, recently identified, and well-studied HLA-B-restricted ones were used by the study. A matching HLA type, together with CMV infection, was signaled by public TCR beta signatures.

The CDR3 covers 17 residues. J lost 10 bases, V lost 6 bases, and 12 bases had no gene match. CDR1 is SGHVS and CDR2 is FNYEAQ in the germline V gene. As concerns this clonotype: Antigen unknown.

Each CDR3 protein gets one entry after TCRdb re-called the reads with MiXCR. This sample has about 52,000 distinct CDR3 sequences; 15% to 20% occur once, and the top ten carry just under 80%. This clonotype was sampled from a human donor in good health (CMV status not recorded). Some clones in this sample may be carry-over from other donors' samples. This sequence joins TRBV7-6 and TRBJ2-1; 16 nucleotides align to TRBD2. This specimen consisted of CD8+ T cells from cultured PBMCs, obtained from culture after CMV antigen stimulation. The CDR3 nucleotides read TGTGCCAGCAGTTCCCCGGGACTAGCGGGGGGGGAAGGGGAGCAGTTCTTC. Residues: CASSSPGLAGGEGEQFF. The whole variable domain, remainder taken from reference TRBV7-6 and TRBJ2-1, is GAGVSQSPRYKVTKRGQDVALRCDPISGHVSLYWYRQALGQGPEFLTYFNYEAQQDKSGLPNDRFSAERPEGSISTLTIQRTEQRDSAMYRCASSSPGLAGGEGEQFFGPGTRLTVL.